The rows below give T cell receptor beta chains drawn from one sample of a study of blood T cell repertoires in COVID-19. Profiling relied on immunoSEQ multiplex PCR, and the TCRdb table lists in-frame clones only, not all of them. The data contain around 390,000 clones, approximately 87% of them singletons. Sequencing was done on a sample of PBMCs or T cells enriched from blood (not recorded which). All receptors come from a woman in her 50s who had recovered from COVID-19. The CDR3 runs from the conserved cysteine through the conserved F or W. The order of the fields is clone size, J gene, V gene, D gene, CDR3 DNA, CDR3 protein. D genes are given only for firm matches. Clone size is shown for a subset of rows, as once, few, many or a class of expanded clone.

few | TRBJ1-2 | TRBV30 | . | TGTGCCTGGAGCCCCACAGGGTATGGCTACACCTTC | CAWSPTGYGYTF
. | TRBJ2-1 | TRBV9 | TRBD2 | TGTGCCAGCAGCGTAGAGGGAGGGGACGGAGCGGAGGGGCAGTTCTTC | CASSVEGGDGAEGQFF
few | TRBJ1-2 | TRBV11-2 | . | TGTGCCAGCAGCAGGACAGTCTATGGCTACACCTTC | CASSRTVYGYTF
. | TRBJ1-6 | TRBV3-1/TRBV3-2 | TRBD1 | TGTGCCAGCAGCCCAAATCCGGGACAGGGTGGATCCTATAATTCACCCCTCCACTTT | CASSPNPGQGGSYNSPLHF
. | TRBJ2-2 | TRBV2 | TRBD1 | TGTGCCAGCAAGACACAGGGGGCTCCCACCGGGGAGCTGTTTTTT | CASKTQGAPTGELFF
. | TRBJ2-7 | TRBV2 | TRBD1 | TGTGCCAGCACCGGGACAGACCTATACGAGCAGTACTTC | CASTGTDLYEQYF
few | TRBJ1-1 | TRBV28 | . | TGTGCCAGCAGCCAGGTGAACACTGAAGCTTTCTTT | CASSQVNTEAFF
. | TRBJ1-4 | TRBV28 | TRBD1 | TGTGCCAGCAGTTTACTAAACAGGGGGCGCGGTGAAAAACTGTTTTTT | CASSLLNRGRGEKLFF
. | TRBJ1-1 | TRBV4-2 | . | TGTGCCAGCAGCCAAGTTCGACAGAACACTGAAGCTTTCTTT | CASSQVRQNTEAFF
. | TRBJ2-7 | TRBV7-9 | TRBD1 | TGTGCCAGCAGCTTAATGGGAACTCGGGACAGGGGGCCGTCCTACGAGCAGTACTTC | CASSLMGTRDRGPSYEQYF
once | TRBJ2-7 | TRBV19 | TRBD2 | TGTGCCACCTCCAGGGAGGGAACCGCTGCCTACGAGCAGTACTTC | CATSREGTAAYEQYF
. | TRBJ1-3 | TRBV6-5 | . | TGTGCCAGCAGTTACAGCGGACCGGGGGGAGACACCATATATTTT | CASSYSGPGGDTIYF
few | TRBJ1-2 | TRBV3-1/TRBV3-2 | . | TGTGCCAGCAGCCAAGACCCCTCCTATGGCTACACCTTC | CASSQDPSYGYTF
. | TRBJ2-2 | TRBV28 | . | TGTGCCAGCAGTTACTTGAACACCGGGGAGCTGTTTTTT | CASSYLNTGELFF
once | TRBJ1-1 | TRBV18 | . | TGTGCCAGCTCACCAACAGGATTTGGCACTGAAGCTTTCTTT | CASSPTGFGTEAFF
. | TRBJ2-1 | TRBV5-1 | TRBD2 | TGCGCCAGCAGCTTGGTCGGCGGGGGTAGGGATGAGCAGTTCTTC | CASSLVGGGRDEQFF
. | TRBJ2-1 | TRBV7-9 | . | TGTGCCAGCAGCTTAGTGGGCCCGAGTACCTACAATGAGCAGTTCTTC | CASSLVGPSTYNEQFF
. | TRBJ1-2 | TRBV10-2 | TRBD1 | TGCGCCAGCAGTGAGCAGGGGGCTTATGGCTACACCTTC | CASSEQGAYGYTF
. | TRBJ1-2 | TRBV6-5 | TRBD1 | TGTGCCAGCAGTTATAAACAGGGGGCAAGTAACTATGGCTACACCTTC | CASSYKQGASNYGYTF
once | TRBJ2-7 | TRBV30 | . | TGTGCCTGGAACCCCGGACGGACTACCTACGAGCAGTACTTC | CAWNPGRTTYEQYF
. | TRBJ1-3 | TRBV29-1 | . | TGCAGCGCCCTCCGAGCCTCTGGAAACACCATATATTTT | CSALRASGNTIYF
. | TRBJ1-1 | TRBV11-2 | . | TGTGCCAGCAGCTTAGTCCCTTCCCCAGCTTTCTTT | CASSLVPSPAFF
. | TRBJ1-1 | TRBV28 | . | TGTGCCAGCTGGACACTGAACACTGAAGCTTTCTTT | CASWTLNTEAFF
. | TRBJ2-1 | TRBV2 | . | TGTGCCAGCAGGAGAGGGCCCGACGGTCAGTTCTTC | CASRRGPDGQFF
. | TRBJ1-6 | TRBV4-1 | . | TGCGCCAGCAGCCAAGTGGCTCGGGTTCAGTCACCCCTCCACTTT | CASSQVARVQSPLHF
once | TRBJ2-2 | TRBV5-1 | TRBD1 | TGCGCCAGCAGCTTGGCACAGGGGGCAGGCACCGGGGAGCTGTTTTTT | CASSLAQGAGTGELFF
once | TRBJ2-1 | TRBV11-2 | TRBD1 | TGTGCCAGCAGCTTAAACAGGGGACCTTTAAATGAGCAGTTCTTC | CASSLNRGPLNEQFF
. | TRBJ1-2 | TRBV4-3 | . | TGCGCCAGCAGCCAGCCAGGGGCCCCTAACTATGGCTACACCTTC | CASSQPGAPNYGYTF
. | TRBJ2-2 | TRBV9 | . | TGTGCCAGCAGCGTAGGAGGAGCGGCCGCGAACACCGGGGAGCTGTTTTTT | CASSVGGAAANTGELFF
. | TRBJ1-1 | TRBV7-8 | . | TGTGCCAGCAGCTTAGCGACACAGAACACTGAAGCTTTCTTT | CASSLATQNTEAFF
. | TRBJ2-3 | TRBV24-1 | . | TGTGCCACCAGTCCGACCCGCGGGGATACGCAGTATTTT | CATSPTRGDTQYF
. | TRBJ1-1 | TRBV3-1/TRBV3-2 | . | TGTGCCAGCAGCCAAGTAGGCAGGGGGAACACTGAAGCTTTCTTT | CASSQVGRGNTEAFF
. | TRBJ2-3 | TRBV5-1 | . | TGCGCCAGCAGCTTGAAGGCAGGATCGTATAAGACAGATACGCAGTATTTT | CASSLKAGSYKTDTQYF
. | TRBJ2-7 | TRBV3-1/TRBV3-2 | TRBD1 | TGTGCCAGCAGCCGTACCGGGACAGGGCCATACGAGCAGTACTTC | CASSRTGTGPYEQYF
few | TRBJ1-2 | TRBV20-1 | . | TGCAGTGCTAGTCCGTCCACTCGGGGTGGCTACACCTTC | CSASPSTRGGYTF
. | TRBJ2-2 | TRBV3-1/TRBV3-2 | TRBD2 | TGTGCCAGCAGCCAAATTGGCGGGGGTTCGGTCGGGGAGCTGTTTTTT | CASSQIGGGSVGELFF
. | TRBJ1-6 | TRBV28 | . | TGTGCCAGCAACCTGGGACTGACCTATAATTCACCCCTCCACTTT | CASNLGLTYNSPLHF
. | TRBJ1-3 | TRBV2 | . | TGTGCCAGCAGTACCACAGAAGATCCAAACACCATATATTTT | CASSTTEDPNTIYF
. | TRBJ2-1 | TRBV20-1 | . | TGCAGTGCCGTAGGGGACAATGAGCAGTTCTTC | CSAVGDNEQFF
. | TRBJ2-5 | TRBV2 | . | TGTGCCAGCAGGTGGAGGGGGGGGCTACAAGAGACCCAGTACTTC | CASRWRGGLQETQYF
. | TRBJ1-3 | TRBV7-2 | . | TGTGCCAGCGGCCAGGCCCCATCAAACACCATATATTTT | CASGQAPSNTIYF
. | TRBJ2-1 | TRBV2 | TRBD1 | TGTGCCAGCAGTATACGACAGGGGGCCAACAATGAGCAGTTCTTC | CASSIRQGANNEQFF
. | TRBJ2-2 | TRBV7-2 | . | TGTGCCAGCAGCTTATTGGGCCAGAACACCGGGGAGCTGTTTTTT | CASSLLGQNTGELFF
. | TRBJ2-4 | TRBV28 | TRBD2 | TGTGCCAGCAGCCCTAGGGCGGGGGTGAACAAAAACATTCAGTACTTC | CASSPRAGVNKNIQYF
. | TRBJ1-5 | TRBV28 | TRBD1 | TGTGCCAGCAGTTCCCCGGACAGGGCCGTAAATCAGCCCCAGCATTTT | CASSSPDRAVNQPQHF
once | TRBJ1-6 | TRBV7-3 | . | TGTGCCACGCGGGTAGCCCACTTT | CATRVAHF
. | TRBJ2-4 | TRBV19 | TRBD2 | TGTGCCAGTAGTGACGGAGCGGGGAAAAACATTCAGTACTTC | CASSDGAGKNIQYF